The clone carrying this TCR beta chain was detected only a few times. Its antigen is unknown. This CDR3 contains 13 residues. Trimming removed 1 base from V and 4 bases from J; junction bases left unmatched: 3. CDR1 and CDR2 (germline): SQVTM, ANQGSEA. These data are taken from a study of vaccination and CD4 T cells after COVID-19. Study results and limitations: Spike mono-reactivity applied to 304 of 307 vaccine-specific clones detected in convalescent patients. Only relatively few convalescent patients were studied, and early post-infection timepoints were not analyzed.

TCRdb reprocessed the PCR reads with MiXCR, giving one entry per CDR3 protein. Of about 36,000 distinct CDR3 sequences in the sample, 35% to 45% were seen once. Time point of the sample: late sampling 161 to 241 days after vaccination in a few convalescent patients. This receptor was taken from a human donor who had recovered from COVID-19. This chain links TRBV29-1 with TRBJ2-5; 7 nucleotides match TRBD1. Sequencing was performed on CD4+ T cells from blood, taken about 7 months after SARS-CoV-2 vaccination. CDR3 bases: TGCAGCGTTGAAGGGAACAGGGGAGAGACCCAGTACTTC. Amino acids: CSVEGNRGETQYF.